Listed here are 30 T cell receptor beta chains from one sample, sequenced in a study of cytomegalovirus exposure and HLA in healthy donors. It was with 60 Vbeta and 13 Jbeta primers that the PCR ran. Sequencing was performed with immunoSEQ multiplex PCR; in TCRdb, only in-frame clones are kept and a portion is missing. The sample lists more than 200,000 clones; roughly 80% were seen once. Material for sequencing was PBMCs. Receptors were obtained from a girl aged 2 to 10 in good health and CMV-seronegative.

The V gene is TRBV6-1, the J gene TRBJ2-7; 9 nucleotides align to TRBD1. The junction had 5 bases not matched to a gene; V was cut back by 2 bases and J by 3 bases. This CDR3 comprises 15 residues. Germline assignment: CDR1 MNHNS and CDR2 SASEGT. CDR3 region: CASSESTGGSYEQYF. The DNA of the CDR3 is TGTGCCAGCAGTGAATCGACAGGGGGAAGCTACGAGCAGTACTTC.

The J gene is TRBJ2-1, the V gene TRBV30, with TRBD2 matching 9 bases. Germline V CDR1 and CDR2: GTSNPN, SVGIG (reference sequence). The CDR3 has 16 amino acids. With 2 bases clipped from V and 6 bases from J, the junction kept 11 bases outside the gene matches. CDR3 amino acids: CAWSLGASGIGNEQFF. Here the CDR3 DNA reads TGTGCCTGGAGTTTGGGGGCTAGCGGGATCGGCAATGAGCAGTTCTTC.

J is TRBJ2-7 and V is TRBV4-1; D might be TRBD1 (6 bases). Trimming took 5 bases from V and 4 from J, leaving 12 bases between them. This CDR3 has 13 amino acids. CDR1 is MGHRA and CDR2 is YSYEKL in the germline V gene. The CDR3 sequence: CASSDLTGYEQYF. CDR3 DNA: TGCGCCAGCAGCGACCTCACAGGGTACGAGCAGTACTTC.

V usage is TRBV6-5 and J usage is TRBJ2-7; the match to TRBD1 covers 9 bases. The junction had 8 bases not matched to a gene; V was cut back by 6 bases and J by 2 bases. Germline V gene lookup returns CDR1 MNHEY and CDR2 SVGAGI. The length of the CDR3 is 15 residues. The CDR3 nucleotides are TGTGCCAGCAGACTCCGGGACAGGGTTACCTACGAGCAGTACTTC. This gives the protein CASRLRDRVTYEQYF.

The CDR3 nucleotides are TGTGCCAGCAGCTTGTCCCCCCCTGTTCGGGGACTAAGGGCCGGGGAGCTGTTTTTT. Protein sequence: CASSLSPPVRGLRAGELFF. The chain employs TRBV11-2 and TRBJ2-2; 7 nucleotides agree with TRBD2. CDR1 and CDR2 (germline): SGHAT, FQNNGV. The CDR3 has 19 amino acids. The V and J ends lost 3 bases and 6 bases, in that order; junction bases with no gene match: 19.

The CDR3 reads CASSSYAGDRNSGTQYF. For the CDR3, the DNA is TGTGCCAGCAGTTCCTATGCCGGGGACAGAAATTCCGGTACGCAGTATTTT. The rearrangement uses TRBV27 and TRBJ2-3; 7 bases line up with TRBD1. The trim removed 4 bases at V and 8 bases at J, leaving 18 bases unmatched. This CDR3 spans 17 amino acids. Germline-derived CDR1 and CDR2 are MNHEY and SMNVEV (reference sequence).

CDR3 amino acids: CAISTDRSDEQFF. In DNA, the CDR3 is TGTGCCATCAGTACGGACAGGTCCGATGAGCAGTTCTTC. V gene TRBV10-3 combines with J gene TRBJ2-1; TRBD1 agrees at 7 bases. V was pared by 5 bases and J by 8 bases, with 6 bases of the junction left unmatched. This CDR3 is 13 amino acids long. The germline CDR1 and CDR2 sequences are ENHRY and SYGVKD.

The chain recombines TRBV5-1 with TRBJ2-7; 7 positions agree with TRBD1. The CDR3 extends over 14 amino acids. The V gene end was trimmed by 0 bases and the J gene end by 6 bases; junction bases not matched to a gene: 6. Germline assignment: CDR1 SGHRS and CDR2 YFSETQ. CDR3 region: CASSLEFRGLEQYF. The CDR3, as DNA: TGCGCCAGCAGCTTGGAATTTAGGGGGCTCGAGCAGTACTTC.

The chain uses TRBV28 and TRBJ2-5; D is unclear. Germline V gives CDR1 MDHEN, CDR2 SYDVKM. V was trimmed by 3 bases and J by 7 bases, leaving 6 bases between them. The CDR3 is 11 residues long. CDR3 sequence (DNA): TGTGCCAGCAGTTTCTCAGGGACCCAGTACTTC. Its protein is CASSFSGTQYF.

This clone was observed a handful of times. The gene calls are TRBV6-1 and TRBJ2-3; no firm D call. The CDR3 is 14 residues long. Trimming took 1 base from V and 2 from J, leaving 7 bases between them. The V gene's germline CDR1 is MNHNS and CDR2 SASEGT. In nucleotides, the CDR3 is TGTGCCAGCAGTGAAGTTGGGCTCACAGATACGCAGTATTTT. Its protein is CASSEVGLTDTQYF.

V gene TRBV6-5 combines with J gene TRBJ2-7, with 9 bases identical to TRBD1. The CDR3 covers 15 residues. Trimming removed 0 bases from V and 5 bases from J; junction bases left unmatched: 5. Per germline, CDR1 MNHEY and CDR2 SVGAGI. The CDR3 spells CASSYSGQGFHEQYF. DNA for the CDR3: TGTGCCAGCAGTTACTCTGGACAGGGGTTCCACGAGCAGTACTTC.

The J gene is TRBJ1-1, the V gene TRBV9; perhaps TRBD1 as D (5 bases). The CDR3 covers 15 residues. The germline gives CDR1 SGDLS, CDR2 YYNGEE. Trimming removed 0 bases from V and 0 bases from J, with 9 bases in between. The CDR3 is CASSVDGGMNTEAFF. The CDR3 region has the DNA TGTGCCAGCAGCGTAGATGGGGGGATGAACACTGAAGCTTTCTTT.

CDR3 nucleotide sequence: TGCGCCAGCAGCCAAGGACTAGCGGGGGGTGAGGCCCAGTACTTC. Translating gives CASSQGLAGGEAQYF. The rearrangement uses TRBV4-1 and TRBJ2-5; 13 bases map to TRBD2. The CDR3 is 15 residues long. Germline V gives CDR1 MGHRA, CDR2 YSYEKL. V was pared by 1 base and J by 9 bases, with 5 bases of the junction left unmatched.

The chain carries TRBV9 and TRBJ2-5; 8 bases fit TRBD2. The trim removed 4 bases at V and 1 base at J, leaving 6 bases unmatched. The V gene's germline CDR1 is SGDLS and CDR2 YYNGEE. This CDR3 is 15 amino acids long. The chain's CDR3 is CASSTVAGPQETQYF. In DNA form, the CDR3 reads TGTGCCAGCAGCACCGTAGCGGGGCCCCAAGAGACCCAGTACTTC.

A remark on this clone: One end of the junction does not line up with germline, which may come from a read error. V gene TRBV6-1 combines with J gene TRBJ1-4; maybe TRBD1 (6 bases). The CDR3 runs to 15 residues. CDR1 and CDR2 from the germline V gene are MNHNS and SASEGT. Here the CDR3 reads CASIEQGLTNEKLFF. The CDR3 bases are TGTGCCAGCATTGAACAGGGTTTAACTAATGAAAAACTGTTTTTT.

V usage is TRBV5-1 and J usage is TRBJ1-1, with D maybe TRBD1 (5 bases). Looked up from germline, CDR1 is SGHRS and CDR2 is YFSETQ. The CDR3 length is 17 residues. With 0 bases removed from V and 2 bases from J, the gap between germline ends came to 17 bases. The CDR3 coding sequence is TGCGCCAGCAGCTTGGGGGCGGGACGAGGCCTAAACACTGAAGCTTTCTTT. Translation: CASSLGAGRGLNTEAFF.

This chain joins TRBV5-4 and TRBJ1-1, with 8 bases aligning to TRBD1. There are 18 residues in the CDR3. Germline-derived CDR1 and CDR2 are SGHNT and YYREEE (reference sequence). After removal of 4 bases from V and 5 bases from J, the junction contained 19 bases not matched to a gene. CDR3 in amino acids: CASSLNGRQGPRGTEAFF. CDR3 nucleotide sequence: TGTGCCAGCAGCCTGAACGGGAGACAGGGGCCCCGAGGAACTGAAGCTTTCTTT.

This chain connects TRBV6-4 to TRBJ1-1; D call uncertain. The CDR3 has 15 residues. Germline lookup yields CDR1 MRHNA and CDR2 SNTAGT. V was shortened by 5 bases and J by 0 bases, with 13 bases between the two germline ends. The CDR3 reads CASSKDPGMNTEAFF. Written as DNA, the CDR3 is TGTGCCAGCAGTAAGGACCCGGGAATGAACACTGAAGCTTTCTTT.

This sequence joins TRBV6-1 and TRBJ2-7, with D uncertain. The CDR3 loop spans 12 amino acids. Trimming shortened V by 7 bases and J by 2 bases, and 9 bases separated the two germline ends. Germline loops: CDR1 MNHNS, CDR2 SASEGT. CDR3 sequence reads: CASTRNTYEQYF. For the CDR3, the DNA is TGTGCCAGCACGAGAAATACCTACGAGCAGTACTTC.

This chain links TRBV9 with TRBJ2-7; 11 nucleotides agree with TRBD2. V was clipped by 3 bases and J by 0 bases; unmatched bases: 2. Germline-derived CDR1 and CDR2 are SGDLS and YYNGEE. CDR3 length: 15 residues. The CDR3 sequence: CASSASGGSSYEQYF. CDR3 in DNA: TGTGCCAGCAGCGCTAGCGGGGGGAGCTCCTACGAGCAGTACTTC.

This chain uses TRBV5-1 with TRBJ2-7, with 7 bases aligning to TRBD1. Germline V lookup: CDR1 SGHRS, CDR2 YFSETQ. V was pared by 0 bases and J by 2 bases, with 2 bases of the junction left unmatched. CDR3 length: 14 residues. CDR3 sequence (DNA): TGCGCCAGCAGCTTGGGACAGGGTCCCTACGAGCAGTACTTC. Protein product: CASSLGQGPYEQYF.

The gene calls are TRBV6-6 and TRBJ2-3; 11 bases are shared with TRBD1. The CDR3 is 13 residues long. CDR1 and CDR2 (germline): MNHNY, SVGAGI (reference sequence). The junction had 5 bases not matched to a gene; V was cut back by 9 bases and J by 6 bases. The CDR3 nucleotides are TGTGCCAGGGACAGGGGGCATTCGGATACGCAGTATTTT. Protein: CARDRGHSDTQYF.

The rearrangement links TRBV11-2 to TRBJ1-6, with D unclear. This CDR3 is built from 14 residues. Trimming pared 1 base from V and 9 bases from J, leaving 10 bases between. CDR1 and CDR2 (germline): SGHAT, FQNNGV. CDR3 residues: CASSLGETGSPLHF. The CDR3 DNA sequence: TGTGCCAGCAGCTTAGGGGAGACTGGTTCACCCCTCCACTTT.

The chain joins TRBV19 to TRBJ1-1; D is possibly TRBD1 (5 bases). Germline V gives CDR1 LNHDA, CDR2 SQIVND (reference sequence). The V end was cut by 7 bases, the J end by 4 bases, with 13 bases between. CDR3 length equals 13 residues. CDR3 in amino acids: CASKPGLFTEAFF. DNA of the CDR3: TGTGCCAGTAAACCAGGGTTGTTCACTGAAGCTTTCTTT.

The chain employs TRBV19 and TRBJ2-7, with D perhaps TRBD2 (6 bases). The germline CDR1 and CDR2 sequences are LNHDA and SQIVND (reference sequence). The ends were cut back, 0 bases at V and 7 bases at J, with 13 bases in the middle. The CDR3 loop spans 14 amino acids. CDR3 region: CASSIDLTRGEQYF. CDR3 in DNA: TGTGCCAGTAGTATAGATCTCACGCGGGGTGAGCAGTACTTC.

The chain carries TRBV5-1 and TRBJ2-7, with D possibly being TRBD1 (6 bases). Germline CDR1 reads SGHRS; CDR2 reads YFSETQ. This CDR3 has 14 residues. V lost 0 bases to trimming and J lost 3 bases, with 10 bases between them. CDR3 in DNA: TGCGCCAGCAGCTTGGAACCGGGACACTACGAGCAGTACTTC. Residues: CASSLEPGHYEQYF. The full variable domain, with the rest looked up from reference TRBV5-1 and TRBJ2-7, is KAGVTQTPRYLIKTRGQQVTLSCSPISGHRSVSWYQQTPGQGLQFLFEYFSETQRNKGNFPGRFSGRQFSNSRSEMNVSTLELGDSALYLCASSLEPGHYEQYFGPGTRLTVT.

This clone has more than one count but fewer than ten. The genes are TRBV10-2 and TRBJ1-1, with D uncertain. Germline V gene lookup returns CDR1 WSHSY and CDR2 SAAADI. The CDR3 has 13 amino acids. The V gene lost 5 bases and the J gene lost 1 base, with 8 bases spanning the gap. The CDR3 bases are TGCGCCAGCAGTAACACAAGGAACACTGAAGCTTTCTTT. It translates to CASSNTRNTEAFF.

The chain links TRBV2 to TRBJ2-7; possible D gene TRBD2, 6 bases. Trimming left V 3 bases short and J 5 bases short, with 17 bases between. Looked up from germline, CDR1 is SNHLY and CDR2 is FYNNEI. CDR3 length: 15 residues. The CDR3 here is CASSDPLPGANEQYF. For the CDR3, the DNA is TGTGCCAGCAGTGACCCCTTGCCGGGAGCCAACGAGCAGTACTTC.

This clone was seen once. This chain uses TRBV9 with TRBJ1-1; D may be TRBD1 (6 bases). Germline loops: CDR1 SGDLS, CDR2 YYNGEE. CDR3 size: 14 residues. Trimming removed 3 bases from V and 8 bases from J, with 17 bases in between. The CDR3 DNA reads TGTGCCAGCAGCGCTGGACAGTATCGCGGGGAAGCTTTCTTT. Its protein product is CASSAGQYRGEAFF.

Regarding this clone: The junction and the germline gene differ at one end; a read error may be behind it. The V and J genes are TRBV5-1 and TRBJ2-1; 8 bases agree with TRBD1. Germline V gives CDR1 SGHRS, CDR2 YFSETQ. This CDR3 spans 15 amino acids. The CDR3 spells CAGSGQGAGGNEQFF. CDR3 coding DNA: TGCGCCGGCAGCGGCCAGGGGGCAGGGGGCAATGAGCAGTTCTTC. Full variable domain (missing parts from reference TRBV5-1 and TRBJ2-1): KAGVTQTPRYLIKTRGQQVTLSCSPISGHRSVSWYQQTPGQGLQFLFEYFSETQRNKGNFPGRFSGRQFSNSRSEMNVSTLELGDSALYLCAGSGQGAGGNEQFFGPGTRLTVL.